These 24 T cell receptor beta chains originate from one sample sequenced in a study of T cell repertoires in cytomegalovirus infection. MiXCR was run by TCRdb on the reads, yielding one entry per CDR3 protein. Here the sample spans 630,000 or so distinct CDR3 sequences, roughly 24% being singletons. Sequenced input: CD8+ T cells from PBMCs. These receptors were taken from a human donor in good health (CMV status not recorded). Some clones in this sample may be carry-over from other donors' samples.

The V call is TRBV6-6, the J call TRBJ1-1; D is unclear. Germline values: CDR1 MNHNY, CDR2 SVGAGI (reference sequence). V lost 10 bases and J lost 0, with 18 bases in between. CDR3 length: 15 amino acids. In nucleotides, the CDR3 is TGTGCCAACCAATGGGAGGGCGTCATGAACACTGAAGCTTTCTTT. It yields the protein CANQWEGVMNTEAFF.

This clonotype came up a few times. The chain has TRBV5-4 and TRBJ2-3; D may correspond to TRBD1 or TRBD2 (5 bases each). From germline, CDR1 is SGHNT and CDR2 YYREEE (reference sequence). Trimming removed 0 bases at V and 4 bases at J, with 12 bases between. CDR3 length equals 15 residues. CDR3 sequence: CASSLVAEGPDTQYF. CDR3 nucleotides: TGTGCCAGCAGCTTGGTGGCTGAGGGACCAGATACGCAGTATTTT.

The chain links TRBV6-4 to TRBJ2-5, with D perhaps matching TRBD1 (6 bases). Germline lookup yields CDR1 MRHNA and CDR2 SNTAGT. Trimming took off 5 bases at V and 3 bases at J, with 19 bases between the two ends. The CDR3 is made up of 16 amino acids. CDR3 loop: CASSNLNREIEETQYF. Written as DNA, the CDR3 is TGTGCCAGCAGTAACTTAAACAGGGAAATAGAAGAGACCCAGTACTTC.

This clonotype was counted between two and nine times. V is TRBV24-1 and J is TRBJ2-1; D call uncertain. Trimming pared 5 bases from V and 5 bases from J, leaving 9 bases between. The V gene's germline CDR1 is KGHDR and CDR2 SFDVKD. The CDR3 length is 13 residues. CDR3 protein: CATSAVDHNEQFF. The CDR3 coding sequence is TGTGCCACCAGTGCCGTGGACCACAATGAGCAGTTCTTC.

This clonotype has a handful of counts. The genes are TRBV7-9 and TRBJ2-7; TRBD1 matches at 7 bases. Unmatched junction bases numbered 4, after V lost 1 base and J lost 1 base. The CDR3 extends over 15 amino acids. Germline-derived CDR1 and CDR2 are SEHNR and FQNEAQ (reference sequence). CDR3 coding DNA: TGTGCCAGCAGCTTAGACAGGGGAGCATCCTACGAGCAGTACGTC. Translation gives CASSLDRGASYEQYV.

This clonotype was seen more than once but under ten times. The rearrangement links TRBV18 to TRBJ2-3; possible D gene TRBD2, 5 bases. The germline V gene has CDR1 KGHSH and CDR2 LQKENI. CDR3 length: 16 amino acids. The germline V and J ends were trimmed by 4 bases and 2 bases, with 16 bases remaining between them. As DNA, the CDR3 is TGTGCCAGCTCACACATCCGGGGAGCAGTCACAGATACGCAGTATTTT. Amino acids: CASSHIRGAVTDTQYF. The variable domain in full, with the rest retrieved from reference TRBV18 and TRBJ2-3, is NAGVMQNPRHLVRRRGQEARLRCSPMKGHSHVYWYRQLPEEGLKFMVYLQKENIIDESGMPKERFSAEFPKEGPSILRIQQVVRGDSAAYFCASSHIRGAVTDTQYFGPGTRLTVL.

The table lists this clonotype with many counts. The rearrangement joins TRBV7-9 to TRBJ1-2; D gene unclear. Germline V gene sequence: CDR1 SEHNR, CDR2 FQNEAQ (reference sequence). CDR3 length: 17 amino acids. Trimming left V 4 bases short and J 0 bases short, with 18 bases between. The CDR3, as DNA: TGTGCCAGCAGCTCCGGACTCACGGATATAGCTAACTATGGCTACACCTTC. Its protein product is CASSSGLTDIANYGYTF.

V is TRBV19 and J is TRBJ1-4; TRBD1 is a possible D gene (5 bases). Trimming stripped 5 bases from V and 2 bases from J, with 9 bases between. CDR1 and CDR2 from the germline V gene are LNHDA and SQIVND (reference sequence). The CDR3 loop spans 14 amino acids. CDR3 in DNA: TGTGCCAGTAGTCCAGGGCCGACTAATGAAAAACTGTTTTTT. Its protein product is CASSPGPTNEKLFF.

The chain recombines TRBV20-1 with TRBJ2-1; possible D gene TRBD2, 5 bases. V lost 3 bases to trimming and J lost 10 bases, with 10 bases between them. The CDR3 is made up of 11 amino acids. Germline V gene lookup returns CDR1 DFQATT and CDR2 SNEGSKA (reference sequence). Here the CDR3 DNA reads TGCAGTGCTAGGGTCCGCGGGGAGCAGTTCTTC. It translates to CSARVRGEQFF.

This clonotype was seen many times. The chain uses TRBV7-8 and TRBJ1-5; TRBD1 aligns across 10 bases. This CDR3 has 18 amino acids. V was clipped by 4 bases and J by 0 bases; unmatched bases: 9. Per the germline V gene, CDR1 is SGHVS and CDR2 is FQNEAQ. The CDR3 is CASSSRTGGKYSNQPQHF. CDR3 coding DNA: TGTGCCAGCAGCTCCCGGACAGGGGGAAAATATAGCAATCAGCCCCAGCATTTT.

The chain uses TRBV6-5 and TRBJ1-2; tentative D call: TRBD1 (6 bases). CDR3 length: 13 residues. The V and J ends lost 2 bases and 7 bases respectively, with 11 bases between them. Germline values: CDR1 MNHEY, CDR2 SVGAGI. In DNA form, the CDR3 reads TGTGCCAGCAGTTACGGCAGGGGTGCTGGCTACACCTTC. Translating gives CASSYGRGAGYTF.

This clonotype is a singleton in its sample. The V call is TRBV6-5, the J call TRBJ1-2; D is ambiguous. CDR1 is MNHEY and CDR2 is SVGAGI in the germline V gene. The CDR3 extends over 14 amino acids. Trimming cost V 6 bases and J 2 bases, with 13 bases left between them. The CDR3 DNA reads TGTGCCAGCAGCCTGGCGCCAGCGAACTATGGCTACACCTTC. Residues: CASSLAPANYGYTF.

The chain uses TRBV7-2 and TRBJ1-4, with D hard to call. V was cut by 7 bases and J by 7 bases, with 7 bases left in between. Germline V lookup: CDR1 SGHTA, CDR2 FQGNSA. This CDR3 region has 11 residues. Here the CDR3 DNA reads TGTGCCAGCACCGGAGGTGAAAAACTGTTTTTT. As protein: CASTGGEKLFF.

A few counts support this clonotype. The rearrangement joins TRBV9 to TRBJ2-1, with 8 bases aligning to TRBD2. CDR3 length: 17 residues. The V and J ends lost 0 bases and 0 bases, in that order; junction bases with no gene match: 5. Looked up from germline, CDR1 is SGDLS and CDR2 is YYNGEE. CDR3 residues: CASSVEGAGASYNEQFF. The CDR3 nucleotides read TGTGCCAGCAGCGTAGAGGGAGCGGGGGCCTCCTACAATGAGCAGTTCTTC.

The chain has TRBV7-9 and TRBJ1-2; D is ambiguous. The V end was cut by 3 bases, the J end by 6 bases, with 11 bases between. The CDR3 is 13 amino acids. Germline loops: CDR1 SEHNR, CDR2 FQNEAQ (reference sequence). The CDR3 nucleotides read TGTGCCAGCAGCTTTACCGGGGAAGATGGCTACACCTTC. This translates into CASSFTGEDGYTF. Supplemented by reference TRBV7-9 and TRBJ1-2, the full variable domain reads DTGVSQNPRHKITKRGQNVTFRCDPISEHNRLYWYRQTLGQGPEFLTYFQNEAQLEKSRLLSDRFSAERPKGSFSTLEIQRTEQGDSAMYLCASSFTGEDGYTFGSGTRLTVV.

This clonotype was seen only a few times. The chain carries TRBV20-1 and TRBJ1-4, with 11 bases lining up with TRBD1. This CDR3 comprises 14 residues. Unmatched junction bases numbered 7, after V lost 5 bases and J lost 8 bases. Germline-derived CDR1 and CDR2 are DFQATT and SNEGSKA (reference sequence). CDR3 region: CSALRDRGAEKLFF. In DNA form, the CDR3 reads TGCAGTGCTCTGCGGGACAGGGGGGCGGAAAAACTGTTTTTT.

This clonotype showed up just a few times. J is TRBJ1-2 and V is TRBV29-1; D perhaps matches TRBD1 (5 bases). CDR1 and CDR2 (germline): SQVTM, ANQGSEA. Trimming pared 4 bases from V and 8 bases from J, leaving 11 bases between. The CDR3 runs to 11 residues. CDR3 bases: TGCAGCGTTGTGGGGGGACGGGGCTACACCTTC. This sequence encodes CSVVGGRGYTF. Variable domain in full (rest from reference TRBV29-1 and TRBJ1-2): SAVISQKPSRDICQRGTSLTIQCQVDSQVTMMFWYRQQPGQSLTLIATANQGSEATYESGFVIDKFPISRPNLTFSTLTVSNMSPEDSSIYLCSVVGGRGYTFGSGTRLTVV.

This clonotype was counted at least ten times. This chain uses TRBV7-9 with TRBJ2-1, with 13 bases that match TRBD2. The CDR3 loop spans 18 amino acids. J gave up 0 bases and V 5 bases, and 7 bases lay outside the gene matches. CDR1 and CDR2 (germline): SEHNR, FQNEAQ (reference sequence). CDR3 in amino acids: CASSIGTSGALSYNEQFF. The DNA for the CDR3 is TGTGCCAGCAGCATTGGGACTAGCGGGGCTCTCTCCTACAATGAGCAGTTCTTC.

This clonotype has more than one count but fewer than ten. The chain carries TRBV6-6 and TRBJ1-1, with TRBD1 matching 7 bases. The germline V gene has CDR1 MNHNY and CDR2 SVGAGI (reference sequence). The CDR3 spans 16 residues. With 0 bases clipped from V and 5 bases from J, the junction kept 9 bases outside the gene matches. CDR3 in amino acids: CASSYSRGRGDTEAFF. CDR3 nucleotide sequence: TGTGCCAGCAGTTACTCGAGGGGGCGGGGGGATACTGAAGCTTTCTTT.

This clonotype has more than one count but fewer than ten. The V call is TRBV7-9, the J call TRBJ2-2; weak D call: TRBD1 (6 bases). Deletions cut 5 bases from V and 6 bases from J, with 25 bases between. The CDR3 consists of 18 residues. Germline lookup yields CDR1 SEHNR and CDR2 FQNEAQ (reference sequence). CDR3 region: CASSRRQETSVRPGELFF. The CDR3 DNA sequence: TGTGCCAGCAGCCGGAGACAGGAAACCAGCGTCAGGCCCGGGGAGCTGTTTTTT.

This clonotype was picked up many times. The V and J genes are TRBV7-2 and TRBJ1-5; 12 positions match TRBD1. With V trimmed by 5 bases and J by 7 bases, 3 bases remained unmatched. Germline V gene data show CDR1 as SGHTA and CDR2 as FQGNSA. The CDR3 spans 14 residues. The CDR3: CASSPGQGAQPQHF. CDR3 nucleotides: TGTGCCAGCAGCCCGGGACAGGGGGCGCAGCCCCAGCATTTT. Full variable domain (remainder filled in from reference TRBV7-2 and TRBJ1-5): GAGVSQSPSNKVTEKGKDVELRCDPISGHTALYWYRQSLGQGLEFLIYFQGNSAPDKSGLPSDRFSAERTGGSVSTLTIQRTQQEDSAVYLCASSPGQGAQPQHFGDGTRLSIL.

This clonotype has a count of ten or more. This CDR3 reads CASSPPSREAGNTIYF. The CDR3, as DNA: TGTGCCAGCAGTCCCCCGAGCAGGGAAGCTGGAAACACCATATATTTT. This chain links TRBV12-3 or TRBV12-4 with TRBJ1-3; D may be TRBD1 (5 bases). The CDR3 spans 16 residues. Trimming shortened V by 5 bases and J by 2 bases, and 16 bases separated the two germline ends.

In this sample, this clonotype turned up many times. CDR3 coding DNA: TGTGCCAGCAGCCCCGAACCGGGACTAGCGGGGGGGCCTCGCGAGCAGTACGTC. The encoded protein is CASSPEPGLAGGPREQYV. The rearrangement uses TRBV7-6 and TRBJ2-7; 16 nucleotides align to TRBD2. The CDR3 extends over 18 amino acids. Germline CDR1 SGHVS, CDR2 FNYEAQ. V dropped 5 bases and J dropped 6; count of bases not matched to a gene: 13.

This clonotype was found many times. CDR3 nucleotide sequence: TGTGCCAGCAGCGGTTTTTCGGGGGCTGAAGGCACTGAAGCTTTCTTT. As protein: CASSGFSGAEGTEAFF. The rearrangement uses TRBV7-2 and TRBJ1-1, with D perhaps TRBD1 (6 bases). The CDR3 loop spans 16 amino acids. CDR1 is SGHTA, CDR2 FQGNSA, per germline. The germline V and J ends were trimmed by 5 bases and 4 bases, with 20 bases remaining between them.